This paragraph covers one T cell receptor (beta chain) sequence. What it binds is not known. TCRdb re-called the 5' RACE reads through MiXCR, storing one row per CDR3 protein. The sample carries 70,000 to 85,000 distinct CDR3 sequences, roughly an eighth recorded once. The germline V gene encodes CDR1 SEHNR and CDR2 FQNEAQ (reference sequence). J was trimmed by 10 bases and V by 5 bases; bases with no gene match: 16. CDR3 length equals 16 residues. The data originate from a study of early T cells in non-severe SARS-CoV-2 infection. Study at large: Sequencing of unsorted whole blood was done on bulk RNA, leaving chains unpaired. The study, taken as a whole, reports: Matching against VDJdb likely underestimated virus-specific expansions, favoring anti-spike CD8.

The receptor was isolated from an adult who was a healthcare worker with PCR-confirmed SARS-CoV-2 infection or an uninfected control (not recorded which). This rearrangement joins TRBV7-9 to TRBJ1-2; 10 bases align to TRBD1. Sequencing used whole blood. The DNA of the CDR3 is TGTGCCAGCAGCCGACAGGGGGCGATACCACCTCGGTTCTACACCTTC. It is translated as CASSRQGAIPPRFYTF. Variable domain in full (rest from reference TRBV7-9 and TRBJ1-2): DTGVSQNPRHKITKRGQNVTFRCDPISEHNRLYWYRQTLGQGPEFLTYFQNEAQLEKSRLLSDRFSAERPKGSFSTLEIQRTEQGDSAMYLCASSRQGAIPPRFYTFGSGTRLTVV.